Given below is one T cell receptor (beta chain) in context. The antigen remains undetermined. This sample is drawn from a study of a mutant IDH1 vaccine in newly diagnosed glioma. The wider study: Commencement of vaccination occurred 4-6 weeks following radiotherapy alone, or concurrently with temozolomide cycles. V12 fell at week 35 and V13, the study end, at week 47. Earlier therapy was either radiotherapy, temozolomide, or both, and most got both.

Documented time point: week 47, end of study. In every dose of vaccine, 300 ug of mutant IDH1 20-mer peptide was given alongside topical imiquimod. The vaccination schedule gave patients eight doses in weeks 1, 3, 5, 7, 11, 15, 19 and 23. Between the trimmed V and J ends, which lost 5 bases and 2 bases, there was a span of 13 bases. The CDR3 spans 15 residues. Germline V gene lookup returns CDR1 MNHEY and CDR2 SVGAGI. Here immunoSEQ multiplex PCR was the method, and the copy in TCRdb shows in-frame clones only, minus some. Found here are around 100,000 clones, roughly nine tenths of them singletons; the top ten hold 0.75% to 0.95%.

V and J are TRBV6-5 and TRBJ1-5, with a tentative D call TRBD1 (5 bases). This specimen consisted of PBMCs, obtained from a glioma patient whose treatment included an IDH1 peptide vaccine. The sequence came from a woman aged 45 to 65 with glioma. The CDR3 loop is CASSPSTAGNQPQHF. CDR3 coding DNA: TGTGCCAGCAGTCCTTCGACAGCAGGCAATCAGCCCCAGCATTTT.